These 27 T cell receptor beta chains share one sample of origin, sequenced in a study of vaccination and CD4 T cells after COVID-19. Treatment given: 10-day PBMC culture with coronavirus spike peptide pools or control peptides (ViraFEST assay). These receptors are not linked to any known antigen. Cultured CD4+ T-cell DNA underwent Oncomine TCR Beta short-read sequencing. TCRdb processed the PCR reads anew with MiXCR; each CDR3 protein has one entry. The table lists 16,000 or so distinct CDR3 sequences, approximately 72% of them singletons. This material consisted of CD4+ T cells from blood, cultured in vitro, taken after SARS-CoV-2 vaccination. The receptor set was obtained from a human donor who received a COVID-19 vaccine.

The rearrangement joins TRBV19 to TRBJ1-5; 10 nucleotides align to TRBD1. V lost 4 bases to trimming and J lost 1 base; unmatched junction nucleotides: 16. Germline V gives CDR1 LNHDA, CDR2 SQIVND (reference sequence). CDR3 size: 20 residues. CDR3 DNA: TGTGCCAGTAGTAGGTTGCTCGGGACAGGGGCCCATGGGAGCAATCAGCCCCAGCATTTT. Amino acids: CASSRLLGTGAHGSNQPQHF.

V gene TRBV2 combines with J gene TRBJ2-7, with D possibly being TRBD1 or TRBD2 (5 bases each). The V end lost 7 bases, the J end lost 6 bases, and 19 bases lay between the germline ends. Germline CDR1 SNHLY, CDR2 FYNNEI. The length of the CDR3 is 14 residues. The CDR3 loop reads CASTEGDRQGEQYF. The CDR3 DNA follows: TGTGCCAGCACCGAAGGGGACCGGCAGGGCGAGCAGTACTTC.

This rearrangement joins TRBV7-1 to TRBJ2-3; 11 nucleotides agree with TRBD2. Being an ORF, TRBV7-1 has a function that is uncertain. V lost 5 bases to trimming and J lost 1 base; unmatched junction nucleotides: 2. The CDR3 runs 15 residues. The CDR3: CASSVLAGGTDTQYF. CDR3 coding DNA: TGTGCCAGCAGCGTACTAGCGGGGGGCACAGATACGCAGTATTTT.

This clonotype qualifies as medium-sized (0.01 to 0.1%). The CDR3 sequence is CASSFTNTDTQYF. The CDR3 DNA sequence: TGTGCCAGCAGCTTTACCAACACAGATACGCAGTATTTT. The J gene is TRBJ2-3, the V gene TRBV7-6; D is unclear. The germline V gene encodes CDR1 SGHVS and CDR2 FNYEAQ. This CDR3 is built from 13 residues. V shed 3 bases and J shed 2 bases, with 6 bases lying between them.

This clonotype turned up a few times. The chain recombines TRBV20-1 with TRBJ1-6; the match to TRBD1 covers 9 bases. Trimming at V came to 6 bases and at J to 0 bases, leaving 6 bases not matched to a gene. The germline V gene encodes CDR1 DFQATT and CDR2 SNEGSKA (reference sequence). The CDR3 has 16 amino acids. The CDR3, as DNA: TGCAGTGCCATAGACAGGGGGAGCTCCTATAATTCACCCCTCCACTTT. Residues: CSAIDRGSSYNSPLHF.

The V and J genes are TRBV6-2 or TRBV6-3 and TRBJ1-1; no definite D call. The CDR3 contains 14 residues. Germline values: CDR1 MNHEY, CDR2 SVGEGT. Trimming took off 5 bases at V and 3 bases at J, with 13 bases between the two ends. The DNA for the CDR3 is TGTGCCAGCAGTCGTAAGTTGCGTTACACTGAAGCTTTCTTT. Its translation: CASSRKLRYTEAFF.

In nucleotides, the CDR3 is TGTGCCAGCAGCTTAGTTACAGGGCAAGCAACAGATACGCAGTATTTT. Translated, it gives CASSLVTGQATDTQYF. The chain uses TRBV7-8 and TRBJ2-3; a weak D match, TRBD1 (6 bases). Trimming stripped 1 base from V and 3 bases from J, with 14 bases between. The CDR3 is made up of 16 amino acids. Germline values: CDR1 SGHVS, CDR2 FQNEAQ.

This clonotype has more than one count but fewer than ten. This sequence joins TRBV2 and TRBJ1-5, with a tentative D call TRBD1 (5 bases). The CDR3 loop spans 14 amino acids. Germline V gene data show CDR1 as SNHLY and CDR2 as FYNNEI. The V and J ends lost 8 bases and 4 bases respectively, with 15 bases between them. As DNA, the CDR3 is TGTGCCAGCGCCCTCGGGGCAAGGAATCAGCCCCAGCATTTT. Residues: CASALGARNQPQHF.

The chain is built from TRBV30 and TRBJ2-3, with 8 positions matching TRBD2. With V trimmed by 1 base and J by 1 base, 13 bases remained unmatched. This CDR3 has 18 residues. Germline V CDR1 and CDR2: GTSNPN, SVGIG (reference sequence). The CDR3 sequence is CAWSGAGAIAFGTDTQYF. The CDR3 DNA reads TGTGCCTGGAGTGGAGCGGGGGCTATCGCTTTTGGCACAGATACGCAGTATTTT.

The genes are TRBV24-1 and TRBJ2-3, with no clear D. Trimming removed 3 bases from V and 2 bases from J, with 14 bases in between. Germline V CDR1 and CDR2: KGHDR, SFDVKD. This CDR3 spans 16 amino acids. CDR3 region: CATSDRKGNPTDTQYF. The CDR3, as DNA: TGTGCCACCAGTGATCGGAAAGGCAATCCCACAGATACGCAGTATTTT.

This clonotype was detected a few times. The CDR3: CASSYVVETQYF. CDR3 DNA: TGTGCCAGCAGTTATGTGGTGGAGACCCAGTACTTC. The chain couples TRBV6-5 to TRBJ2-5; no clear D gene. The CDR3 runs 12 residues. CDR1 and CDR2 (germline): MNHEY, SVGAGI. Trimming shortened V by 3 bases and J by 5 bases, and 7 bases separated the two germline ends.

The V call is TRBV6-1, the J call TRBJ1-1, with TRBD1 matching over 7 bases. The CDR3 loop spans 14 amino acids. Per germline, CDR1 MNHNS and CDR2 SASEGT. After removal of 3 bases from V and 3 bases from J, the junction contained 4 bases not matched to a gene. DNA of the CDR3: TGTGCCAGCAGTGATCTACAGGGGTACACTGAAGCTTTCTTT. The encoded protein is CASSDLQGYTEAFF.

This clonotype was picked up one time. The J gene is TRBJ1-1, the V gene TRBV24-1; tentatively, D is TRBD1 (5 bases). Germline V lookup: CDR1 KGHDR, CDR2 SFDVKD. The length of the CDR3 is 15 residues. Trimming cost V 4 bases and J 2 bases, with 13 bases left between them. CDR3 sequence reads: CATSDSDRTNTEAFF. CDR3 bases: TGTGCCACCAGTGACTCTGACAGAACTAACACTGAAGCTTTCTTT.

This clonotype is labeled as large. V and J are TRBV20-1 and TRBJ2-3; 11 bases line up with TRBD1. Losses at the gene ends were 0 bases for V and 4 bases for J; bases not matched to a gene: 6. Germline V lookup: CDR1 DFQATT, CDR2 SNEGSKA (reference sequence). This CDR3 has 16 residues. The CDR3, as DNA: TGCAGTGCTAGAGATGGGGGACAGGGGGACCCAGATACGCAGTATTTT. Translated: CSARDGGQGDPDTQYF.

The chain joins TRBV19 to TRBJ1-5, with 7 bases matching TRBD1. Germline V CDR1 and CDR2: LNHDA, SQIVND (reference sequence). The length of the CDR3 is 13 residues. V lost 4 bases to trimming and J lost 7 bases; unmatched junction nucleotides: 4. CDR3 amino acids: CASSRNRGQPQHF. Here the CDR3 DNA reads TGTGCCAGTAGTAGAAACAGGGGCCAGCCCCAGCATTTT.

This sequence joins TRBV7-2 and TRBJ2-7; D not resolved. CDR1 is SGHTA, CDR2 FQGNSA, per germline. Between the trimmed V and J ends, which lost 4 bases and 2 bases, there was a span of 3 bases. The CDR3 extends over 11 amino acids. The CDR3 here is CASSSPYEQYF. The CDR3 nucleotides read TGTGCCAGCAGCTCGCCCTACGAGCAGTACTTC.

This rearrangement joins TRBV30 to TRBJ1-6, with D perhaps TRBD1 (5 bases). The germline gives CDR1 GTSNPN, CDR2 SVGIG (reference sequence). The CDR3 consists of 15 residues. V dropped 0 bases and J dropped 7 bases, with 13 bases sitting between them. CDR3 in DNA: TGTGCCTGGAGTGTCCGGGTCGGGACCAATTCACCCCTCCACTTT. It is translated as CAWSVRVGTNSPLHF.

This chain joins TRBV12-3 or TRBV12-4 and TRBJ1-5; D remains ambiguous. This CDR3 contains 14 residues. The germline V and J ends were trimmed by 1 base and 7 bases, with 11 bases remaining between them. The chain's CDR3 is CASSLVPGSQPQHF. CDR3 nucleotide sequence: TGTGCCAGCAGTTTAGTTCCGGGATCCCAGCCCCAGCATTTT.

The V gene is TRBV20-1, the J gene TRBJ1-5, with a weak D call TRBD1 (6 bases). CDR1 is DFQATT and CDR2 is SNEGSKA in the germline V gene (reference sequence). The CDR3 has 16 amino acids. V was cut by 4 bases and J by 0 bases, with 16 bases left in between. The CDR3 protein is CSANRGAADSNQPQHF. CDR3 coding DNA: TGCAGTGCTAACCGGGGGGCTGCTGATAGCAATCAGCCCCAGCATTTT.

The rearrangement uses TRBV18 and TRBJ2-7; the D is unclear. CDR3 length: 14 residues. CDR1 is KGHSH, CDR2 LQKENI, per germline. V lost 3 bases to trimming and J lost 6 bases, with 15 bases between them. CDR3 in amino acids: CASSPSLGNSEQYF. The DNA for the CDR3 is TGTGCCAGCTCACCGTCTTTAGGAAATAGCGAGCAGTACTTC.

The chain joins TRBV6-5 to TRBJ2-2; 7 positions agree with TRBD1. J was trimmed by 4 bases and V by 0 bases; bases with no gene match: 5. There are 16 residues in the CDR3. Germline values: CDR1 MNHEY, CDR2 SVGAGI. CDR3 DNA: TGTGCCAGCAGTTACTCAGGGGGCCGGGTCACCGGGGAGCTGTTTTTT. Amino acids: CASSYSGGRVTGELFF.

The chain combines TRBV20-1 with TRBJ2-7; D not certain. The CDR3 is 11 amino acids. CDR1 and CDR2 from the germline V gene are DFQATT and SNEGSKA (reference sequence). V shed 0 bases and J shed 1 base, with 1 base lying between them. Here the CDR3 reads CSARESYEQYF. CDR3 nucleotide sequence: TGCAGTGCTAGAGAATCCTACGAGCAGTACTTC.

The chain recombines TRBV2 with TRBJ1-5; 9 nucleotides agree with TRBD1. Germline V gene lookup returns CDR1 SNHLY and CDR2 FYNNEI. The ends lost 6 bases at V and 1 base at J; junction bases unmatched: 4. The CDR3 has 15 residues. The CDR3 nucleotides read TGTGCCAGCAGGAATGACAGGGGGAGCAATCAGCCCCAGCATTTT. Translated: CASRNDRGSNQPQHF.

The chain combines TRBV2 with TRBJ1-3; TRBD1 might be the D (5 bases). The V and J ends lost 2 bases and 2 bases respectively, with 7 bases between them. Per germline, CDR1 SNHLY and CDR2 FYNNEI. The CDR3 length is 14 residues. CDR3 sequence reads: CASSEPRAGNTIYF. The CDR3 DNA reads TGTGCCAGCAGTGAACCCAGGGCTGGAAACACCATATATTTT.

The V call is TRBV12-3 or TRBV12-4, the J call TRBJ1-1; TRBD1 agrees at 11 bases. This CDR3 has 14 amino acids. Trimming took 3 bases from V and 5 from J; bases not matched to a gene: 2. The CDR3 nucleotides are TGTGCCAGCAGTTTGGGGACAGGGGGGACTGAAGCTTTCTTT. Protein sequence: CASSLGTGGTEAFF.

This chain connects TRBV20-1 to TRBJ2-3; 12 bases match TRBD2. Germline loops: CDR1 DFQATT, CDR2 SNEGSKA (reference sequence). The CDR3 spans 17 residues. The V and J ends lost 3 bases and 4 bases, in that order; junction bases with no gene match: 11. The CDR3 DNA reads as TGCAGTGCTAGCCTAGCGGGGGGGCCGGTTTGGGCAGATACGCAGTATTTT. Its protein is CSASLAGGPVWADTQYF.

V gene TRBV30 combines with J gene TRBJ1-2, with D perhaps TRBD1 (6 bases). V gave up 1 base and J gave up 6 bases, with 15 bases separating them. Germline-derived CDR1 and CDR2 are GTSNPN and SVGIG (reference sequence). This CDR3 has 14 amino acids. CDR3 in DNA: TGTGCCTGGAGTGCTACAGGGTTGTCTCATGGCTACACCTTC. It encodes CAWSATGLSHGYTF.